Following are 30 T cell receptor beta chains from one sample sequenced in a study of blood T cell repertoires in COVID-19. Profiled with immunoSEQ multiplex PCR; TCRdb holds only in-frame clones, not every one. The sample carries tens of thousands of clones, approximately 80% recorded once. The sample taken for sequencing was PBMCs or T cells enriched from blood (not recorded which). The receptors were sampled from a woman in her thirties or forties with acute COVID-19.

The chain employs TRBV6-6 and TRBJ1-5, with no clear D. Germline V gene lookup returns CDR1 MNHNY and CDR2 SVGAGI (reference sequence). This CDR3 contains 14 residues. V lost 2 bases to trimming and J lost 4 bases, with 9 bases between them. The CDR3 here is CASSYEFANQPQHF. CDR3 nucleotide sequence: TGTGCCAGCAGTTACGAGTTCGCGAATCAGCCCCAGCATTTT.

This chain connects TRBV19 to TRBJ2-7; D is perhaps TRBD1 (6 bases). Germline CDR1 and CDR2: LNHDA and SQIVND (reference sequence). V shed 5 bases and J shed 0 bases, with 14 bases lying between them. The CDR3 extends over 15 amino acids. The CDR3 spells CASSDPGTFSYEQYF. In DNA, the CDR3 is TGTGCCAGTAGTGACCCCGGGACATTCTCCTACGAGCAGTACTTC.

The chain recombines TRBV28 with TRBJ2-3; maybe TRBD2 (6 bases). The germline V and J ends were trimmed by 5 bases and 3 bases, with 21 bases remaining between them. The CDR3 has 17 residues. The germline V gene has CDR1 MDHEN and CDR2 SYDVKM. The CDR3 DNA is TGTGCCAGCAGTCGCCCCTTAAGGGAGGTGGGGACAGATACGCAGTATTTT. Amino acid sequence: CASSRPLREVGTDTQYF. Drawing the rest from reference TRBV28 and TRBJ2-3, the complete variable domain is DVKVTQSSRYLVKRTGEKVFLECVQDMDHENMFWYRQDPGLGLRLIYFSYDVKMKEKGDIPEGYSVSREKKERFSLILESASTNQTSMYLCASSRPLREVGTDTQYFGPGTRLTVL.

This chain uses TRBV28 with TRBJ2-2; TRBD2 matches 7 bases. Germline CDR1 and CDR2: MDHEN and SYDVKM. J gave up 4 bases and V 8 bases, and 7 bases lay outside the gene matches. The CDR3 runs to 14 residues. The CDR3 reads CASQGLVPTGELFF. CDR3 DNA sequence: TGTGCCAGCCAAGGACTAGTTCCCACCGGGGAGCTGTTTTTT.

This clone was recorded once. The gene calls are TRBV3-1 (or the pseudogene TRBV3-2) and TRBJ1-4; D not certain. Germline assignment: CDR1 LGHDT and CDR2 YNNKEL (reference sequence). The CDR3 runs to 16 residues. Trimming cost V 5 bases and J 6 bases, with 19 bases left between them. CDR3 in DNA: TGTGCCAGCAGCGGGCAAATTCGGGGAGGAGATGAAAAACTGTTTTTT. Its protein product is CASSGQIRGGDEKLFF.

The V call is TRBV27, the J call TRBJ2-2; 13 bases line up with TRBD2. Germline V gives CDR1 MNHEY, CDR2 SMNVEV (reference sequence). J was trimmed by 4 bases and V by 5 bases; bases with no gene match: 13. The CDR3 runs 19 residues. CDR3 amino acids: CASSQPTSGGAFSTGELFF. In nucleotides, the CDR3 is TGTGCCAGCAGTCAACCTACTAGCGGGGGGGCCTTTAGCACCGGGGAGCTGTTTTTT.

The V gene is TRBV5-4, the J gene TRBJ2-2; D is possibly TRBD2 (6 bases). This CDR3 comprises 16 residues. V lost 0 bases and J 0 bases, leaving 9 bases between the germline ends. CDR1 SGHNT and CDR2 YYREEE come from the germline V gene (reference sequence). The DNA of the CDR3 is TGTGCCAGCAGCTTGGGTGTAGCGGCGAACACCGGGGAGCTGTTTTTT. It translates to CASSLGVAANTGELFF.

This clone was counted only a few times. V is TRBV7-3 and J is TRBJ1-1, with D unresolved. The V gene's germline CDR1 is SGHTA and CDR2 FQGTGA. This CDR3 comprises 15 residues. With 5 bases removed from V and 1 base from J, the gap between germline ends came to 14 bases. In DNA, the CDR3 is TGTGCCAGCAGCGCCTCCCCCGGTGGGAACACTGAAGCTTTCTTT. Translated, it gives CASSASPGGNTEAFF.

The chain is built from TRBV19 and TRBJ2-1, with TRBD2 identical over 13 bases. Germline V lookup: CDR1 LNHDA, CDR2 SQIVND (reference sequence). CDR3 length: 20 amino acids. The junction had 14 bases not matched to a gene; V was cut back by 4 bases and J by 2 bases. The CDR3 nucleotides read TGTGCCAGTAGTAGACTACGGACTAGCGGGAGCCCGGGGCCCTACAATGAGCAGTTCTTC. Translation: CASSRLRTSGSPGPYNEQFF.

The chain combines TRBV6-5 with TRBJ2-3; TRBD1 matches at 10 bases. Germline lookup yields CDR1 MNHEY and CDR2 SVGAGI. The V gene end was trimmed by 6 bases and the J gene end by 5 bases; junction bases not matched to a gene: 8. The CDR3 is made up of 15 amino acids. DNA of the CDR3: TGTGCCAGCAGCCGGGACAGGGGATTGGGAGATACGCAGTATTTT. Amino acids: CASSRDRGLGDTQYF.

The V gene is TRBV7-9, the J gene TRBJ1-4, with no clear D. The CDR3 is made up of 13 amino acids. The V gene lost 5 bases and the J gene lost 0 bases, with 4 bases spanning the gap. CDR1 and CDR2 from the germline V gene are SEHNR and FQNEAQ (reference sequence). The CDR3 DNA follows: TGTGCCAGCAGCCGGGCAACTAATGAAAAACTGTTTTTT. Its translation is CASSRATNEKLFF.

The chain recombines TRBV28 with TRBJ1-3; tentatively, D is TRBD1 (5 bases). V was trimmed by 7 bases and J by 5 bases, leaving 15 bases between them. The germline gives CDR1 MDHEN, CDR2 SYDVKM. The CDR3 has 14 residues. Here the CDR3 reads CASTIGGTRNTIYF. DNA of the CDR3: TGTGCCAGCACCATTGGGGGGACTAGAAACACCATATATTTT.

As for this clone: This sample includes further DNA sequences coding for the same CDR3. The V call is TRBV20-1, the J call TRBJ2-7, with 7 bases identical to TRBD1. The CDR3 is 11 residues long. With V trimmed by 5 bases and J by 3 bases, 1 base remained unmatched. Germline-derived CDR1 and CDR2 are DFQATT and SNEGSKA (reference sequence). CDR3 DNA sequence: TGCAGTGCTCGGGACAGCTACGAGCAGTACTTC. Its protein is CSARDSYEQYF.

The V gene is TRBV6-1, the J gene TRBJ1-2, with D uncertain. V gave up 7 bases and J gave up 8 bases, with 20 bases separating them. CDR1 MNHNS and CDR2 SASEGT come from the germline V gene. This CDR3 is 14 amino acids long. CDR3 DNA: TGTGCCAGCACCTCGAGGTCCTCGGCTTCCGGCTACACCTTC. Translating it yields CASTSRSSASGYTF.

With respect to this clone: The same CDR3 can be traced to other DNA sequences in this sample. CDR3 nucleotide sequence: TGTGCCAGCACCACTGGCGGGGGGTCCTACAATGAGCAGTTCTTC. Its translation is CASTTGGGSYNEQFF. The rearrangement uses TRBV6-5 and TRBJ2-1; 8 nucleotides match TRBD2. The V and J ends lost 7 bases and 1 base, in that order; junction bases with no gene match: 6. CDR1 and CDR2 (germline): MNHEY, SVGAGI. The CDR3 sequence is 15 residues long.

The CDR3 DNA follows: TGCGCCAGCAGCTTCCAGTCGGGTTACAATGAGCAGTTCTTC. Encoded protein: CASSFQSGYNEQFF. The rearrangement joins TRBV5-1 to TRBJ2-1; D is unclear. The CDR3 sequence is 14 residues long. Germline CDR1 and CDR2: SGHRS and YFSETQ. Trimming cost V 2 bases and J 4 bases, with 10 bases left between them.

The V and J genes are TRBV6-2 or TRBV6-3 and TRBJ1-5, with D tentatively TRBD1 (5 bases). Germline V CDR1 and CDR2: MNHEY, SVGEGT. V was trimmed by 2 bases and J by 4 bases, leaving 9 bases between them. The CDR3 has 14 residues. The CDR3 protein is CASSYGSGNQPQHF. Written as DNA, the CDR3 is TGTGCCAGCAGTTACGGTTCAGGGAATCAGCCCCAGCATTTT.

The chain has TRBV10-3 and TRBJ1-5; TRBD1 aligns across 9 bases. Germline V gene data show CDR1 as ENHRY and CDR2 as SYGVKD. Unmatched junction bases numbered 3, after V lost 6 bases and J lost 0 bases. The CDR3 sequence is 15 residues long. The CDR3 DNA reads as TGTGCCATCAGGGACAGGGGTCTTAGCAATCAGCCCCAGCATTTT. Translation gives CAIRDRGLSNQPQHF.

The chain employs TRBV19 and TRBJ1-5; no clear D. Trimming removed 4 bases from V and 6 bases from J, with 10 bases in between. The CDR3 spans 13 residues. Germline loops: CDR1 LNHDA, CDR2 SQIVND (reference sequence). The CDR3 DNA sequence: TGTGCCAGTAGTAGCAGGCTCCGTCAGCCCCAGCATTTT. This sequence encodes CASSSRLRQPQHF.

The genes are TRBV5-4 and TRBJ2-3; 12 bases are a match to TRBD2. This CDR3 comprises 15 residues. V shed 5 bases, J shed 5 bases, and the junction held 6 bases outside the gene matches. Germline lookup yields CDR1 SGHNT and CDR2 YYREEE (reference sequence). This CDR3 is CASRPSGRAGDTQYF. The CDR3 DNA sequence: TGTGCCAGCAGGCCTAGCGGGAGGGCCGGAGATACGCAGTATTTT.

Here the CDR3 reads CASARGGVWADTQYF. The DNA for the CDR3 is TGTGCTAGCGCGCGGGGGGGTGTATGGGCAGATACGCAGTATTTT. The chain employs TRBV12-5 and TRBJ2-3; 9 bases align to TRBD2. Germline values: CDR1 LGHNT, CDR2 FRNRAP. This CDR3 spans 15 amino acids. V lost 9 bases to trimming and J lost 4 bases; unmatched junction nucleotides: 11.

DNA of the CDR3: TGTGCCAGCACTAAAGGGGCAGACTATGGCTACACCTTC. Encoded protein: CASTKGADYGYTF. The chain carries TRBV6-5 and TRBJ1-2, with a possible D match to TRBD1 (5 bases). Germline V CDR1 and CDR2: MNHEY, SVGAGI. V was clipped by 7 bases and J by 3 bases, with 12 bases between them. There are 13 residues in the CDR3.

This clone has a handful of counts. This sequence joins TRBV4-1 and TRBJ1-2; no clear D. Trimming shortened V by 5 bases and J by 2 bases, and 9 bases separated the two germline ends. The V gene's germline CDR1 is MGHRA and CDR2 YSYEKL. This CDR3 contains 13 residues. The CDR3 DNA reads TGCGCCAGCAGCAACCCACAGAACTATGGCTACACCTTC. The encoded protein is CASSNPQNYGYTF.

The rearrangement uses TRBV19 and TRBJ2-7; possible D gene TRBD1, 5 bases. The germline V gene encodes CDR1 LNHDA and CDR2 SQIVND (reference sequence). The CDR3 is 14 residues long. V lost 3 bases, J lost 0 bases, and 9 bases lay in between. CDR3 residues: CASSIPGSSYEQYF. In DNA, the CDR3 is TGTGCCAGTAGTATCCCAGGGTCCTCCTACGAGCAGTACTTC.

The V and J genes are TRBV19 and TRBJ1-5; 10 bases match TRBD1. The trim removed 7 bases at V and 2 bases at J, leaving 8 bases unmatched. This CDR3 is built from 16 residues. Germline assignment: CDR1 LNHDA and CDR2 SQIVND (reference sequence). The CDR3 nucleotides are TGTGCCAGTATCCATGGCGGGACAGGGGGCAATCAGCCCCAGCATTTT. Translating it yields CASIHGGTGGNQPQHF.

V and J are TRBV15 and TRBJ2-1, with TRBD2 identical over 7 bases. V was clipped by 8 bases and J by 7 bases; unmatched bases: 17. Germline CDR1 reads LNHNV; CDR2 reads YYDKDF (reference sequence). The CDR3 loop spans 16 amino acids. CDR3 residues: CATLKDSGGSLNEQFF. The DNA for the CDR3 is TGTGCCACCCTAAAGGACTCGGGGGGTAGTCTTAATGAGCAGTTCTTC.

This clone was detected only once. The V call is TRBV19, the J call TRBJ2-7; D is undetermined. The germline V gene has CDR1 LNHDA and CDR2 SQIVND (reference sequence). There are 14 residues in the CDR3. V lost 3 bases and J 0 bases, leaving 9 bases between the germline ends. CDR3 in DNA: TGTGCCAGTAGTATTGTTGGAGCCTCCTACGAGCAGTACTTC. Amino acid sequence: CASSIVGASYEQYF.

The CDR3 is CASSITSGSTNTGELFF. CDR3 sequence (DNA): TGTGCCAGTAGTATTACTAGCGGGAGCACTAACACCGGGGAGCTGTTTTTT. The chain employs TRBV19 and TRBJ2-2; TRBD2 agrees at 11 bases. CDR1 and CDR2 from the germline V gene are LNHDA and SQIVND (reference sequence). The CDR3 is 17 residues long. With 3 bases clipped from V and 2 bases from J, the junction kept 5 bases outside the gene matches.

V usage is TRBV15 and J usage is TRBJ1-5; no clear D gene. The CDR3 covers 14 residues. V lost 4 bases and J 7 bases, leaving 14 bases between the germline ends. Germline V gives CDR1 LNHNV, CDR2 YYDKDF (reference sequence). In nucleotides, the CDR3 is TGTGCCACCAGCAACGGAGGGAAAGTCCAGCCCCAGCATTTT. Protein product: CATSNGGKVQPQHF.

The chain combines TRBV10-2 with TRBJ2-1; TRBD1 aligns across 10 bases. CDR1 WSHSY and CDR2 SAAADI come from the germline V gene. This CDR3 contains 15 residues. The trim removed 5 bases at V and 6 bases at J, leaving 7 bases unmatched. The CDR3 sequence is CASSLGTGAGNEQFF. The CDR3, as DNA: TGCGCCAGCAGTTTGGGGACAGGGGCGGGCAATGAGCAGTTCTTC.